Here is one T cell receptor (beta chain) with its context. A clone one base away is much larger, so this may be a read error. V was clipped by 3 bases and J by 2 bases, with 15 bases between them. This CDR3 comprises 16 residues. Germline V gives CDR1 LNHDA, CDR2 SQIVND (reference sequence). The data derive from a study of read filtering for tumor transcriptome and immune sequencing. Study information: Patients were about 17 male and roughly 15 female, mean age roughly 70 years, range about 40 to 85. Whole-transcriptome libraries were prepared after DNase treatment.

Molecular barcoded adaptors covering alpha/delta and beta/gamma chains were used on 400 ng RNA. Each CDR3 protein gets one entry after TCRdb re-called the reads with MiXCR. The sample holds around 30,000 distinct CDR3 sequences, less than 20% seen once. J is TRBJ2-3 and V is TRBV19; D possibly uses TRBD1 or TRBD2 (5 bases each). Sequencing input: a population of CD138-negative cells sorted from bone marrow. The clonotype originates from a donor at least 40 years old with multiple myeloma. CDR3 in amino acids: CASSILTGTITDTQYF. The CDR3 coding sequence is TGTGCCAGTAGTATCCTTACGGGGACGATCACAGATACGCAGTATTTT.